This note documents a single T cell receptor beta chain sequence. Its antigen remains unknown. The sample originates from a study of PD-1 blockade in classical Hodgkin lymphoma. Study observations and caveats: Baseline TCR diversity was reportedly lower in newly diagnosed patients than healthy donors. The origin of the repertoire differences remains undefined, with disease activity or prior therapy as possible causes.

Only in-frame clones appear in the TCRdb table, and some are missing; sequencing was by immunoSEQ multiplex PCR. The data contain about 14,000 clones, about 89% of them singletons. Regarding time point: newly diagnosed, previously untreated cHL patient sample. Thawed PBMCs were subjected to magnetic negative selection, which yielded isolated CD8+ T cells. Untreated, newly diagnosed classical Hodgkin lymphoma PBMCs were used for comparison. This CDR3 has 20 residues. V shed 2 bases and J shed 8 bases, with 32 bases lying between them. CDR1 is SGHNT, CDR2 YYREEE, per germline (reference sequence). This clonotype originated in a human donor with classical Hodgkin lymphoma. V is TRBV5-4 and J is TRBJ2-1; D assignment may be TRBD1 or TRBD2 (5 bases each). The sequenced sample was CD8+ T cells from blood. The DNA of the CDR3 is TGTGCCAGCAGCTTCCCCACTATCTGGCCGGGACCAACCTCTGGGGATGAGCAGTTCTTC. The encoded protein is CASSFPTIWPGPTSGDEQFF.